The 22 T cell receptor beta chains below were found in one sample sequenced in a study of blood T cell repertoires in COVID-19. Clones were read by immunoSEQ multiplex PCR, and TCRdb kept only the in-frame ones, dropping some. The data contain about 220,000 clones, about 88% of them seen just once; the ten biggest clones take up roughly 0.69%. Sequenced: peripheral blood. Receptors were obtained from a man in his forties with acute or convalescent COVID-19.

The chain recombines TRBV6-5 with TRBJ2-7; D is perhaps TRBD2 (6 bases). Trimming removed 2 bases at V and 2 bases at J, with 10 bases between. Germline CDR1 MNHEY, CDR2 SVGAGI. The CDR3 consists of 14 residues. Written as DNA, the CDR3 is TGTGCCAGCAGTTACGGGGACTCCGCCTACGAGCAGTACTTC. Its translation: CASSYGDSAYEQYF.

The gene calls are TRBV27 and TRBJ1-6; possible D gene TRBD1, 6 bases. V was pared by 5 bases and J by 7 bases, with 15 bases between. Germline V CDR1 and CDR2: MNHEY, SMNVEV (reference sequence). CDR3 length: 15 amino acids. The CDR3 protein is CASSPSGAGNSPLHF. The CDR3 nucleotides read TGTGCCAGCAGTCCGTCAGGGGCAGGGAATTCACCCCTCCACTTT.

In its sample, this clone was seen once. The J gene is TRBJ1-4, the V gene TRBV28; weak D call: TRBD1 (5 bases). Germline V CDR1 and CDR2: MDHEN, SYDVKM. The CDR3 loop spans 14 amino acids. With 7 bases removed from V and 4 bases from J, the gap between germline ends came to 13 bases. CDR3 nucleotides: TGTGCCAGCACTCCCTGGGGGGGTAATGAAAAACTGTTTTTT. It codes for CASTPWGGNEKLFF.

CDR3 protein: CASSLSRARDTGELFF. The CDR3 region has the DNA TGTGCCAGCAGCTTAAGCCGAGCGAGAGACACCGGGGAGCTGTTTTTT. The chain carries TRBV11-1 and TRBJ2-2; D unclear. Trimming left V 2 bases short and J 3 bases short, with 13 bases between. The CDR3 has 16 amino acids. Germline V gene data show CDR1 as SGHAT and CDR2 as FQDESV (reference sequence).

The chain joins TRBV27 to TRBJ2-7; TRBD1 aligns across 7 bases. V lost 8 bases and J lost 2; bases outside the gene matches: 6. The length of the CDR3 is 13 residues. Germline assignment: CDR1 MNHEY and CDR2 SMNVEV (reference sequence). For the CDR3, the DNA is TGTGCCAGCCTTCAACAGGGGACCTACGAGCAGTACTTC. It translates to CASLQQGTYEQYF.

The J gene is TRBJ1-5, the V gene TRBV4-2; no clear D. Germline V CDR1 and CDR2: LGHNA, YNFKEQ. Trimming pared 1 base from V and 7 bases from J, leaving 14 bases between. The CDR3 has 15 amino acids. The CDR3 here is CASSQGEEGGQPQHF. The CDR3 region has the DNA TGTGCCAGCAGCCAAGGTGAGGAGGGAGGACAGCCCCAGCATTTT.

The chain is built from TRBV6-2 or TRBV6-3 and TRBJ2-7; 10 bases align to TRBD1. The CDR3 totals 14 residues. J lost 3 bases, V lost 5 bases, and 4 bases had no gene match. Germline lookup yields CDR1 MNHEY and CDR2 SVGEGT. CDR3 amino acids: CASSTGTGVYEQYF. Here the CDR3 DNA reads TGTGCCAGCAGTACCGGGACAGGGGTCTACGAGCAGTACTTC.

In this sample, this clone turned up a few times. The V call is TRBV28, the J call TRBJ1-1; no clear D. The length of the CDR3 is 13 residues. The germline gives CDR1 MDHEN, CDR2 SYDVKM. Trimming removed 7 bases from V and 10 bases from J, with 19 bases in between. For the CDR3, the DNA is TGTGCCAGCATTCTTGGAGGGAATGAGGTAGCTTTCTTT. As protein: CASILGGNEVAFF.

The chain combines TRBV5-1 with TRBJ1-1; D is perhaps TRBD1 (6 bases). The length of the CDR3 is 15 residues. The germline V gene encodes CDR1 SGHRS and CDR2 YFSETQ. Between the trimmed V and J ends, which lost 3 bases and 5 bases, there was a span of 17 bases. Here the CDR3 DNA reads TGCGCCAGCAGCTGGACAGCAGGGGAAGGAACTGAAGCTTTCTTT. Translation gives CASSWTAGEGTEAFF.

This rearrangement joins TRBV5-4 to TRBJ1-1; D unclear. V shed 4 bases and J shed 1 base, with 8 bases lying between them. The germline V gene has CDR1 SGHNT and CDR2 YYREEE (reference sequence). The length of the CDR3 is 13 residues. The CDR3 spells CASSPGGNTEAFF. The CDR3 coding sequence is TGTGCCAGCAGCCCGGGAGGGAACACTGAAGCTTTCTTT.

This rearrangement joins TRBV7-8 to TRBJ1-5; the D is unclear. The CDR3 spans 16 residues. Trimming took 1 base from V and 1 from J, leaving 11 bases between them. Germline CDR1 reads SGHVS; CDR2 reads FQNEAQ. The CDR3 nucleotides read TGTGCCAGCAGCTTAGGAAGATTTACAAGCAATCAGCCCCAGCATTTT. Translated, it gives CASSLGRFTSNQPQHF.

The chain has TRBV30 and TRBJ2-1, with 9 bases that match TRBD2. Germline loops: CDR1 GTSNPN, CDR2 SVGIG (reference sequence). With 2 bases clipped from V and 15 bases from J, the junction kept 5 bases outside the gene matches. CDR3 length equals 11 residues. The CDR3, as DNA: TGTGCCTGGAGTATGGGGACTAGCTTGTTCTTC. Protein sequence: CAWSMGTSLFF.

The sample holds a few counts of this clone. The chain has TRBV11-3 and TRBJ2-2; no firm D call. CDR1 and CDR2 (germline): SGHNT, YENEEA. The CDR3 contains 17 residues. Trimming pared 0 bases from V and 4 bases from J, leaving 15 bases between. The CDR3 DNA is TGTGCCAGCAGCTTAGATCAGATGGCAGGATCCACCGGGGAGCTGTTTTTT. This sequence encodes CASSLDQMAGSTGELFF.

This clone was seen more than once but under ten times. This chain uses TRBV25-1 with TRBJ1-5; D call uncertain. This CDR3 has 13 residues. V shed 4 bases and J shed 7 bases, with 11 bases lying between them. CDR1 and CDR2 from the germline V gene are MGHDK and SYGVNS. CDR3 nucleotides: TGTGCCAGCAGTGCCTCAGTTGGCCAGCCCCAGCATTTT. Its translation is CASSASVGQPQHF.

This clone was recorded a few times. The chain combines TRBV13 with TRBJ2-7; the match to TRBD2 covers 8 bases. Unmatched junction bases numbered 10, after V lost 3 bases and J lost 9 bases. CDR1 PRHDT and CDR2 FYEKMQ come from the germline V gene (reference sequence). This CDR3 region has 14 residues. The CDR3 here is CASSFDAAGARQYF. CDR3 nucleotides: TGTGCCAGCAGCTTTGACGCAGCGGGAGCAAGGCAGTACTTC.

Written as DNA, the CDR3 is TGTGCCAGCAGCTTAGGGGCCGGCAGGGCGGATGGCTACACCTTC. Protein product: CASSLGAGRADGYTF. V and J are TRBV7-9 and TRBJ1-2, with D tentatively TRBD1 (5 bases). Germline lookup yields CDR1 SEHNR and CDR2 FQNEAQ (reference sequence). The CDR3 loop spans 15 amino acids. The V end lost 1 base, the J end lost 6 bases, and 15 bases lay between the germline ends.

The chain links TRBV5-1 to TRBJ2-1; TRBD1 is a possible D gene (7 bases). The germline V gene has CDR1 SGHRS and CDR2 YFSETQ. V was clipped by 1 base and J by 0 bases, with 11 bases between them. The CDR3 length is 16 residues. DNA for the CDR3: TGCGCCAGCAGCTTGTCGGAGGGGGCCTCCTACAATGAGCAGTTCTTC. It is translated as CASSLSEGASYNEQFF.

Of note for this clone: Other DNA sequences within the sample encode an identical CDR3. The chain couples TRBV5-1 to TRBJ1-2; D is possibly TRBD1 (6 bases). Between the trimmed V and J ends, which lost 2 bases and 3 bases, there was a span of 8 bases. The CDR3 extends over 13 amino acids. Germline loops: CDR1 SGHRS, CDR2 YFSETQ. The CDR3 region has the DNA TGCGCCAGCAGCTTACAGGGCGACTATGGCTACACCTTC. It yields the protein CASSLQGDYGYTF.

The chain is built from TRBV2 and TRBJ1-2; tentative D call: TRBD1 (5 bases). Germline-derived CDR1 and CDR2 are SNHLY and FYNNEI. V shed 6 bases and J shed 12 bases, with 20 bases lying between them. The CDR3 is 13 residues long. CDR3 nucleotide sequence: TGTGCCAGCAGGTATAGAGGGGAGGTTGGTCACACCTTC. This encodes CASRYRGEVGHTF. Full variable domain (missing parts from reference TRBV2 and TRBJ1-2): EPEVTQTPSHQVTQMGQEVILRCVPISNHLYFYWYRQILGQKVEFLVSFYNNEISEKSEIFDDQFSVERPDGSNFTLKIRSTKLEDSAMYFCASRYRGEVGHTFGSGTRLTVV.

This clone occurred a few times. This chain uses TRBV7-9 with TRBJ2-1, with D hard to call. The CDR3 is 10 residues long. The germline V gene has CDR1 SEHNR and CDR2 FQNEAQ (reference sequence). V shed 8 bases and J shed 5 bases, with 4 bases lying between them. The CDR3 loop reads CASGDNEQFF. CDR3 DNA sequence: TGTGCCAGCGGAGACAATGAGCAGTTCTTC.

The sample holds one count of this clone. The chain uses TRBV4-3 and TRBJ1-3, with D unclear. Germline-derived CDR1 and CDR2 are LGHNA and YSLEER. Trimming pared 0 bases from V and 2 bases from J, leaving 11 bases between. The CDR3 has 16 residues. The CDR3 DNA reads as TGCGCCAGCAGCCAAGATACGGCGGCTGCTGGAAACACCATATATTTT. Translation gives CASSQDTAAAGNTIYF.

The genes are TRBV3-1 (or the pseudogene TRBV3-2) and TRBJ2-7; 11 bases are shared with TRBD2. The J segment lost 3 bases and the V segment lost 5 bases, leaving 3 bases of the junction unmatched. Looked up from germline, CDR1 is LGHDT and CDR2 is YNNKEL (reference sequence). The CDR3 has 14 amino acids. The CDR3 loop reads CASSSSGGNYEQYF. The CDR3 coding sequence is TGTGCCAGCAGCTCTAGCGGGGGGAACTACGAGCAGTACTTC.